The clone carrying this T cell receptor beta chain was seen repeatedly, ten times or more. This could be a read error, since a much larger clone is one nucleotide away. J was trimmed by 10 bases and V by 6 bases; bases with no gene match: 14. The CDR3 spans 15 residues. Germline V lookup: CDR1 DFQATT, CDR2 SNEGSKA (reference sequence). Samples came from axillary lymph nodes draining the breast cancer. The sample originates from a study of breast tumors, draining lymph nodes, adjacent tissues. MiXCR was run by TCRdb on the multiplex PCR reads, yielding one entry per CDR3 protein. The table has over 150,000 distinct CDR3 sequences, roughly 29% seen once.

Input material: axillary lymph node tissue. V is TRBV20-1 and J is TRBJ1-6; 8 nucleotides align to TRBD1. This clonotype originated in a female donor with breast cancer. Some clones in this sample may be carry-over from other donors' samples. In DNA form, the CDR3 reads TGCAGTGCAGACCATGGACAGGGAAAAGCGTCACCCCTCCACTTT. Its protein product is CSADHGQGKASPLHF.